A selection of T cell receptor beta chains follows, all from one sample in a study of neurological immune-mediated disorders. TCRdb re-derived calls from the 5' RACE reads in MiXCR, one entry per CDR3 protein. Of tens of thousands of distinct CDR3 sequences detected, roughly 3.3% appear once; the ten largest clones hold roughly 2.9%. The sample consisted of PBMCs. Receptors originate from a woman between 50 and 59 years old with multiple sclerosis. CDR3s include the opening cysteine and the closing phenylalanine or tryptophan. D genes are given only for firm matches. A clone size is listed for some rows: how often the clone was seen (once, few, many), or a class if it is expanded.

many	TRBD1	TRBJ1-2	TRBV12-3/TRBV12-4	CASTQPGQGAWAGGYTF	TGTGCCAGCACCCAGCCGGGACAGGGGGCATGGGCCGGCGGCTACACCTTC
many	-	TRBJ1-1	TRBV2	CANQEAGMNTEAFF	TGTGCCAACCAGGAGGCGGGCATGAACACTGAAGCTTTCTTT
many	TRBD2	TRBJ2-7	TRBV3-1	CASTTGLSPYEQYF	TGTGCCAGCACGACGGGACTATCCCCCTACGAGCAGTACTTC
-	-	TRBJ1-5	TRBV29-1	CSVDAWRACKTQNF	TGCAGCGTTGATGCCTGGAGGGCCTGTAAGACCCAGAATTTT
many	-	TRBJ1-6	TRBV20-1	CSARWGDRSSYNSPLHF	TGCAGTGCTAGGTGGGGCGACAGGAGCTCCTATAATTCACCCCTCCACTTT
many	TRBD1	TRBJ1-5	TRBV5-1	CASSIDRGNQPQHF	TGCGCCAGCAGCATCGACAGGGGTAATCAGCCCCAGCATTTT
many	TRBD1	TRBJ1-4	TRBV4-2	CASSPTGSGGEKLFF	TGTGCCAGCAGCCCGACAGGGTCGGGAGGAGAAAAACTGTTTTTT
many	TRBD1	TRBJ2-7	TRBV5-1	CATSSTGTVAYEQYF	TGCGCCACCTCGTCCACCGGGACAGTAGCCTACGAGCAGTACTTC
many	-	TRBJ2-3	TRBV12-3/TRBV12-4	CASNYWTTSTDTQYF	TGTGCCAGCAATTACTGGACCACTAGCACAGATACGCAGTATTTT
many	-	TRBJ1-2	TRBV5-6	CASSFNREGSGYTF	TGTGCCAGCAGCTTCAACAGGGAAGGGTCTGGCTACACCTTC
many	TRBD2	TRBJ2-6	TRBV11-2	CASSFTSGGALAGANVLTF	TGTGCCAGCAGCTTTACTAGCGGGGGGGCGTTGGCTGGGGCCAACGTCCTGACTTTC
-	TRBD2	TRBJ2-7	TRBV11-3	CASSKLAGGSYEQYF	TGTGCCAGCAGCAAACTAGCGGGGGGTTCCTACGAGCAGTACTTC
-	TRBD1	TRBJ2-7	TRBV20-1	CSASRNRGYLPQYF	TGCAGTGCTAGTCGAAACAGGGGTTACCTTCCGCAGTACTTC
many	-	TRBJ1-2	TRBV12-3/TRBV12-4	CASSLAGRFYGYTF	TGTGCCAGCAGTTTGGCGGGCAGATTCTATGGCTACACCTTC
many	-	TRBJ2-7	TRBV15	CATSSGRVPYEQYF	TGTGCCACCAGCAGTGGCAGGGTCCCCTACGAGCAGTACTTC
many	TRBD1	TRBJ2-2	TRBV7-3	CASSLRPDRDRGSGELFF	TGTGCCAGCAGCTTACGGCCCGATAGGGACAGGGGATCCGGGGAGCTGTTTTTT
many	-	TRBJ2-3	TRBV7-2	CASSTPVRTRYITDTQYF	TGTGCCAGCAGCACCCCCGTGAGGACTCGCTACATCACAGATACGCAGTATTTT
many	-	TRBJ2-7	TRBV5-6	CASSGDHYEQYF	TGTGCCAGCAGCGGAGACCACTACGAGCAGTACTTC
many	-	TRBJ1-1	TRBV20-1	CSARDEVVGKAFF	TGCAGTGCTAGAGATGAGGTGGTGGGGAAAGCTTTCTTT
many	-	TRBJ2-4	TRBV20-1	CSALGGKNIQYF	TGCAGTGCACTTGGAGGCAAAAACATTCAGTACTTC
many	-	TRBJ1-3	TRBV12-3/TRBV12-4	CASSLSGAGNTIYF	TGTGCCAGCAGTTTGTCGGGGGCTGGAAACACCATATATTTT
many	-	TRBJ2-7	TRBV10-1	CASSDLGTYEQYF	TGCGCCAGCAGTGATTTGGGAACCTACGAGCAGTACTTC
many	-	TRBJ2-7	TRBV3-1	CASSQGFGREQYF	TGTGCCAGCAGCCAAGGGTTCGGTAGGGAGCAGTACTTC
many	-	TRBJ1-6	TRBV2	CATQGNQRHNSPLHF	TGTGCCACCCAGGGGAATCAGAGGCATAATTCACCCCTCCACTTT
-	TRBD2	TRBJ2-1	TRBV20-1	CSASYGGARDEQFF	TGCAGTGCTAGTTACGGGGGGGCAAGGGATGAGCAGTTCTTC
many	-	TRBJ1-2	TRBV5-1	CASSLGPREFGYTF	TGCGCCAGCAGCTTGGGCCCCAGGGAGTTTGGCTACACCTTC
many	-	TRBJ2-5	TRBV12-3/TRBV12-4	CASRLTGQETQYF	TGTGCCAGCAGACTAACGGGGCAAGAGACCCAGTACTTC
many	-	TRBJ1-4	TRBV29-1	CSVGLRGEKLFF	TGCAGCGTTGGATTGCGAGGTGAAAAACTGTTTTTT
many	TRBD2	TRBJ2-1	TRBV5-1	CASSSKTLAGRSYNEQFF	TGCGCCAGCAGCTCGAAGACCCTAGCGGGGCGGTCCTACAATGAGCAGTTCTTC
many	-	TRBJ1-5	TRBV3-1	CASSHQGFSNQPQHF	TGTGCCAGCAGCCATCAGGGGTTTAGCAATCAGCCCCAGCATTTT